The present T cell receptor (beta chain) was sequenced within a study of regulatory T cells in long-lasting Graves disease. As for the study in general: Antithyroid drug use was under 3 months in newly diagnosed Graves' patients.

Germline V gives CDR1 SGHRS, CDR2 YFSETQ. V was pared by 4 bases and J by 4 bases, with 9 bases of the junction left unmatched. The CDR3 contains 15 residues. There are a few counts of this clonotype. Its antigen remains unknown. Building of the TCR beta libraries involved iRepertoire HTBI primers and Arm-PCR of CDR3 regions. In TCRdb, the multiplex PCR reads were re-called with MiXCR into one record per CDR3 protein. The sample lists hundreds of thousands of distinct CDR3 sequences, about 16% seen once, with 12% in the top ten. Specified time point: newly diagnosed GD, antithyroid drugs for less than 3 months. Construction of the TCR library relied on RNA isolated from PBMCs. Study conclusions and caveats: Those with persistent Graves' had less TCR diversity than newly diagnosed patients. No thyroid tissue was studied; the work used peripheral blood only.

These sequences were also reported in another study, on T cells in Graves' hyperthyroidism and ophthalmopathy. Per that paper: Patients aged 18 to 65 had newly diagnosed hyperthyroidism lasting under 2 months.

Sequenced material: peripheral blood mononuclear cells (PBMCs), taken at new diagnosis, from a patient treated with antithyroid drugs. The V and J genes are TRBV5-1 and TRBJ2-5, with 8 positions matching TRBD2. The source is a man aged 18 to 30 with Graves disease. The CDR3 coding sequence is TGCGCCAGCAGCCCGACCACTACTAGCGGAGAGACCCAGTACTTC. It yields the protein CASSPTTTSGETQYF.